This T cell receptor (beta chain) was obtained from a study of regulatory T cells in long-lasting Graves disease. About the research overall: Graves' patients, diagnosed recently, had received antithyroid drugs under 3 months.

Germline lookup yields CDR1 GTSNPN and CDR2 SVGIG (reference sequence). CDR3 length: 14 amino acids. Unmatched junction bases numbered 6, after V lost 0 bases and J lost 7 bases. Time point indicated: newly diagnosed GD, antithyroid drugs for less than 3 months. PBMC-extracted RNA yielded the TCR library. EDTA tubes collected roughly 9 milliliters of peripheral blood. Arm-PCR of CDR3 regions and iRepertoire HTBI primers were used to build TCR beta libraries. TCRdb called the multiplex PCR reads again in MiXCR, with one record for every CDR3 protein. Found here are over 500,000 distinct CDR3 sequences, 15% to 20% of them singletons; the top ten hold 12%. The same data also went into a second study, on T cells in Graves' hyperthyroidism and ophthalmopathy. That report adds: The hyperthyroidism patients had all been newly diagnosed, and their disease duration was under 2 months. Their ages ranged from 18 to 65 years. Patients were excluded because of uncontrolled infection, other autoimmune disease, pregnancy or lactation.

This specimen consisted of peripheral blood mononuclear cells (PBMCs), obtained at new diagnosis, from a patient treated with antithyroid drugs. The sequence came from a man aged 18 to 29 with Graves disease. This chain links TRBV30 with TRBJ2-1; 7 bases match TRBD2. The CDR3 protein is CAWSVGLAENEQFF. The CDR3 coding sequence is TGTGCCTGGAGTGTAGGTCTAGCGGAGAATGAGCAGTTCTTC.